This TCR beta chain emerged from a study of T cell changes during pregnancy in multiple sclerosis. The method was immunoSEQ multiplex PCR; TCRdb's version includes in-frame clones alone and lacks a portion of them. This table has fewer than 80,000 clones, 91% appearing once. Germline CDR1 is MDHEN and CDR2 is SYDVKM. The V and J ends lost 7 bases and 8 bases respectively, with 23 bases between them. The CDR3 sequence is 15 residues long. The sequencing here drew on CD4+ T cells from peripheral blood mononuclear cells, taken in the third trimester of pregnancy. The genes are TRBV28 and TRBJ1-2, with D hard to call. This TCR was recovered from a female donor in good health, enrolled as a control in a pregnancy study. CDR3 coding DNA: TGTGCCAGCAAAAGGACGGAGAGGGTAGCGGGGGGCTACACCTTC. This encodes CASKRTERVAGGYTF.